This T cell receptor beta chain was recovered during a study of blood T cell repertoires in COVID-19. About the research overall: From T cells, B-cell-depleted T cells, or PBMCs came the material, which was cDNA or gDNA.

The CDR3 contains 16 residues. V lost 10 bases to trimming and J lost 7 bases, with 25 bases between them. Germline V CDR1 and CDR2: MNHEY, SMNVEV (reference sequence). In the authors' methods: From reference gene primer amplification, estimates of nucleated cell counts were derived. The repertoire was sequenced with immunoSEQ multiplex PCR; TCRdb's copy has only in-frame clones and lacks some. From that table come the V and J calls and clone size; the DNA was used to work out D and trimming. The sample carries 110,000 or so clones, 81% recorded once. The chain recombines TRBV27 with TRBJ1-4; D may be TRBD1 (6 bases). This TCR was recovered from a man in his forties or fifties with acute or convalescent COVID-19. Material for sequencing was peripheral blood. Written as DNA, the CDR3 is TGTGCCACCCAAGGGGGGGTCGGAGGGGCTTCTGAAAAACTGTTTTTT. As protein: CATQGGVGGASEKLFF.